Below, one T cell receptor beta chain is given with its context. No antigen is known for it. V was pared by 2 bases and J by 4 bases, with 10 bases between. The CDR3 spans 14 residues. The germline V gene encodes CDR1 SGHNT and CDR2 YYREEE (reference sequence). Cells designated naive CD8 were CD45RO-negative and were positively selected for CCR7, with terminally differentiated effector memory CD45RA+ cells excluded. This entry is derived from a study of shared clonotypes between healthy human individuals. Broader study findings: Naive subsets generally exceeded memory subsets in estimated richness.

Sequencing was performed with immunoSEQ multiplex PCR; in TCRdb, only in-frame clones are kept and a portion is missing. The table shows 2 million to 2.5 million clones, with roughly 91% occurring only once. Specimen: naive CD8+ T cells from PBMCs. This receptor was taken from a man between 18 and 29 years old in good health. Some clones in this sample may be carry-over from other donors' samples. This sequence joins TRBV5-4 and TRBJ1-3; possible D gene TRBD1, 5 bases. Here the CDR3 reads CASSFTGSGNTIYF. The CDR3 DNA reads TGTGCCAGCAGCTTTACAGGTTCGGGAAACACCATATATTTT.